The T cell receptor (beta chain) described here comes from a study of shared clonotypes between healthy human individuals. Generated by immunoSEQ multiplex PCR, the TCRdb table keeps only in-frame clones and is missing some. The sample yields millions of clones, just over 90% seen once. Naive CD8 cells lacked CD45RO and underwent positive selection for CCR7, leaving out terminally differentiated effector memory CD45RA+ cells. Material for sequencing was naive CD8+ T cells from PBMCs. This sequence was found in a man younger than 30 in good health. Some clones in this sample may be carry-over from other donors' samples.

The CDR3: CASSLPIQNEQYF. As DNA, the CDR3 is TGTGCCAGCAGCTTACCGATACAGAACGAGCAGTACTTC. The genes are TRBV11-2 and TRBJ2-7; unclear D gene. The germline V gene has CDR1 SGHAT and CDR2 FQNNGV. V was shortened by 2 bases and J by 5 bases, with 10 bases between the two germline ends. The CDR3 covers 13 residues.